This TCR beta chain was identified in a study of vaccination and CD4 T cells after COVID-19. Study at large: At a median approximately 100 days (range 35 to 161) after diagnosis, post-COVID samples were drawn. Findings and limits, study-wide: Post-vaccination reactive clonotypes (median roughly 35) did not differ significantly from post-infection (approximately 23). With convalescent patients, a median roughly 87% of reactive clones emerged solely after vaccination.

Described time point: late sampling 161 to 241 days after vaccination in a few convalescent patients. There were positive PCR dates ranging from March to December 2020, all predating US Alpha, Beta and Delta variants. For this clonotype: What it binds is unknown.

TCRdb ran MiXCR on the PCR reads and lists one entry per CDR3 protein. This table holds about 33,000 distinct CDR3 sequences, about 35% found once. Trimming took 1 base from V and 0 from J, leaving 10 bases between them. The germline CDR1 and CDR2 sequences are SGHVS and FNYEAQ. The CDR3 runs 16 residues. The gene calls are TRBV7-6 and TRBJ2-1; TRBD2 might be the D (5 bases). The sample in question was CD4+ T cells from blood, obtained about 7 months after SARS-CoV-2 vaccination. The receptor's source is a human donor who had recovered from COVID-19. The CDR3 nucleotides are TGTGCCAGCAGCTTAGGAGGGCCCAGCTCCTACAATGAGCAGTTCTTC. Translating gives CASSLGGPSSYNEQFF.